The entry that follows covers one T cell receptor beta chain sequence. The germline CDR1 and CDR2 sequences are SGHKS and YYEKEE (reference sequence). Losses at the gene ends were 3 bases for V and 4 bases for J; bases not matched to a gene: 8. The length of the CDR3 is 16 residues. This entry is derived from a study of blood T cell repertoires in COVID-19. Study summary: Sources were T cells, B-cell-depleted T cells, or PBMCs; the material itself was cDNA or gDNA.

Original analysis: Reference gene primers were amplified, and this amplification served to estimate nucleated cell counts. Here immunoSEQ multiplex PCR was the method, and the copy in TCRdb shows in-frame clones only, minus some. From that table come the V and J calls and clone size; the DNA was used to work out D and trimming. The data show fewer than 30,000 clones, 60% to 80% seen once. The chain links TRBV5-5 to TRBJ2-1, with 9 bases lining up with TRBD1. This TCR came from a boy aged 2-9 years with active or convalescent COVID-19. The source material was peripheral blood. The CDR3 region is CASSSGPGQGYNEQFF. CDR3 sequence (DNA): TGTGCCAGCAGCTCTGGACCGGGACAGGGATACAATGAGCAGTTCTTC.